This T cell receptor beta chain was captured in a study of neurological immune-mediated disorders. Study conclusions and caveats: TCR clonal expansion peaked in HTLV-1-associated myelopathy patients and was lowest in multiple sclerosis patients. The study found no CDR3 amino acid sequences shared by expanded clones across subjects, suggesting private repertoires in all groups.

The CDR3 runs 13 residues. Looked up from germline, CDR1 is DFQATT and CDR2 is SNEGSKA (reference sequence). Trimming took 8 bases from V and 5 from J, leaving 17 bases between them. The cDNA was produced through 5'RACE with 10-nucleotide random UMIs. TCRdb called the 5' RACE reads again in MiXCR, with one record for every CDR3 protein. The sample yields about 17,000 distinct CDR3 sequences, approximately 3.7% seen once. This clonotype was counted many times. Its antigen is currently unknown. Sorted libraries were derived from more than 900,000 CD4+ or CD8+ T cells. The specimen was CD8+ T cells from blood. V usage is TRBV20-1 and J usage is TRBJ2-3; D gene ambiguous. The TCR was taken from a woman aged 35 to 49 in good health. The CDR3 region has the DNA TGCAGTACCGACACCCCGGACGGAGATACGCAGTATTTT. Translation gives CSTDTPDGDTQYF.